The 19 T cell receptor beta chains presented below share a single source sample, sequenced in a study of identical twins. TCRdb processed the 5' RACE reads anew with MiXCR; each CDR3 protein has one entry. Of about 460,000 distinct CDR3 sequences listed, 14% are singletons. The sample also formed part of further work on yellow fever vaccine responses in identical twins.

Sequencing used CD4+ T cells sorted from blood. The receptor source for this set is a woman aged 18 to 35 in good health.

This clonotype was counted between two and nine times. The V gene is TRBV6-2 or TRBV6-3, the J gene TRBJ2-1, with 9 bases matching TRBD1. The V gene end was trimmed by 1 base and the J gene end by 7 bases; junction bases not matched to a gene: 5. The CDR3 is made up of 15 amino acids. Germline V gene lookup returns CDR1 MNHEY and CDR2 SVGEGT. The CDR3 is CASSYLGQGWNEQFF. The DNA of the CDR3 is TGTGCCAGCAGTTACTTGGGACAGGGATGGAATGAGCAGTTCTTC.

This clonotype was seen only a few times. V usage is TRBV7-9 and J usage is TRBJ2-6; D might be TRBD2 (5 bases). Trimming pared 8 bases from V and 0 bases from J, leaving 8 bases between. The CDR3 has 14 residues. Per the germline V gene, CDR1 is SEHNR and CDR2 is FQNEAQ (reference sequence). The CDR3 coding sequence is TGTGCCAGCTTCCGGGGCTCTGGGGCCAACGTCCTGACTTTC. As protein: CASFRGSGANVLTF.

The chain couples TRBV7-9 to TRBJ2-5; D unresolved. The V and J ends lost 4 bases and 5 bases respectively, with 14 bases between them. CDR1 is SEHNR and CDR2 is FQNEAQ in the germline V gene (reference sequence). The CDR3 spans 14 residues. CDR3 amino acids: CASSSPFSGETQYF. The CDR3 DNA reads TGTGCCAGCAGCTCCCCGTTCAGTGGGGAGACCCAGTACTTC.

This clonotype was seen more than once but under ten times. The chain has TRBV7-2 and TRBJ2-1; D tentatively fits TRBD1 or TRBD2 (5 bases each). The CDR3 is 16 residues long. Germline V CDR1 and CDR2: SGHTA, FQGNSA. V lost 4 bases to trimming and J lost 0 bases, with 13 bases between them. CDR3 coding DNA: TGTGCCAGCAGCTCCTTCGGGGCTAGCTCCTACAATGAGCAGTTCTTC. It is translated as CASSSFGASSYNEQFF.

This clonotype came up many times. The gene calls are TRBV12-3 or TRBV12-4 and TRBJ2-1; D is possibly TRBD1 (6 bases). Trimming pared 3 bases from V and 3 bases from J, leaving 15 bases between. This CDR3 region has 16 residues. DNA of the CDR3: TGTGCCAGCAGTTTCGCCAGGGGCGCCGGCTACAATGAGCAGTTCTTC. Translating it yields CASSFARGAGYNEQFF.

This chain connects TRBV28 to TRBJ2-5, with D possibly TRBD2 on 5 matching bases. The germline V gene encodes CDR1 MDHEN and CDR2 SYDVKM. V lost 3 bases and J lost 2, with 13 bases in between. This CDR3 spans 15 amino acids. In nucleotides, the CDR3 is TGTGCCAGCAGTTTCGGGGAGCGGAGTCAAGAGACCCAGTACTTC. This codes for CASSFGERSQETQYF.

This clonotype was recorded a few times. The gene calls are TRBV10-3 and TRBJ2-5; D gene unclear. This CDR3 is 15 amino acids long. V gave up 0 bases and J gave up 3 bases, with 11 bases separating them. Germline loops: CDR1 ENHRY, CDR2 SYGVKD. The CDR3 sequence is CAISESPGWEETQYF. The CDR3 DNA reads TGTGCCATCAGTGAGTCACCCGGGTGGGAAGAGACCCAGTACTTC.

Ten or more counts support this clonotype. V usage is TRBV5-1 and J usage is TRBJ2-2; TRBD1 might be the D (6 bases). The V gene's germline CDR1 is SGHRS and CDR2 YFSETQ. Trimming removed 4 bases at V and 0 bases at J, with 10 bases between. This CDR3 region has 15 residues. The CDR3 loop is CASSGGVANTGELFF. CDR3 sequence (DNA): TGCGCCAGCAGCGGGGGCGTAGCGAACACCGGGGAGCTGTTTTTT.

Only a few counts were recorded for this clonotype. The genes are TRBV4-2 and TRBJ1-6, with 10 positions matching TRBD1. The CDR3 loop spans 14 amino acids. Germline V gives CDR1 LGHNA, CDR2 YNFKEQ. After removal of 4 bases from V and 10 bases from J, the junction contained 4 bases not matched to a gene. CDR3 loop: CASSLGTGESPLHF. The DNA of the CDR3 is TGTGCCAGCAGCCTCGGGACAGGGGAGTCACCCCTCCACTTT.

This chain joins TRBV7-6 and TRBJ2-7, with 10 positions matching TRBD2. Germline CDR1 reads SGHVS; CDR2 reads FNYEAQ. J gave up 5 bases and V 2 bases, and 15 bases lay outside the gene matches. This CDR3 is built from 18 residues. The CDR3 region is CASSLMSSASGSFDEQYF. The CDR3, as DNA: TGTGCCAGCAGCTTAATGTCATCGGCTAGCGGGAGTTTCGACGAGCAGTACTTC.

This clonotype turned up a few times. The rearrangement joins TRBV28 to TRBJ2-2; 7 bases agree with TRBD1. In germline, CDR1 is MDHEN, CDR2 SYDVKM. CDR3 length equals 15 residues. V lost 5 bases to trimming and J lost 6 bases; unmatched junction nucleotides: 9. The CDR3 loop is CASSGRTGRAGELFF. Here the CDR3 DNA reads TGTGCCAGCAGTGGACGGACAGGAAGGGCCGGGGAGCTGTTTTTT.

This chain joins TRBV27 and TRBJ2-1, with 12 bases that match TRBD2. Germline CDR1 and CDR2: MNHEY and SMNVEV (reference sequence). The V and J ends lost 6 bases and 2 bases, in that order; junction bases with no gene match: 11. The CDR3 sequence is 18 residues long. Here the CDR3 DNA reads TGTGCCAGCAGCCGAGGGACTAGCGGGTATTCGCCCTACAATGAGCAGTTCTTC. Translated, it gives CASSRGTSGYSPYNEQFF.

This clonotype has more than one count but fewer than ten. The chain joins TRBV4-3 to TRBJ2-7; the D gene is possibly TRBD2 (5 bases). CDR1 is LGHNA, CDR2 YSLEER, per germline. This CDR3 contains 16 residues. V was clipped by 0 bases and J by 3 bases, with 15 bases between them. The CDR3 here is CASSQEVATGYYEQYF. CDR3 sequence (DNA): TGCGCCAGCAGCCAAGAGGTGGCGACGGGATACTACGAGCAGTACTTC.

The chain has TRBV20-1 and TRBJ2-1; perhaps D is TRBD1 or TRBD2 (5 bases each). CDR1 and CDR2 from the germline V gene are DFQATT and SNEGSKA (reference sequence). Trimming cost V 1 base and J 5 bases, with 15 bases left between them. The CDR3 is 15 amino acids. CDR3 residues: CSARAMGRSDNEQFF. The CDR3 DNA sequence: TGCAGTGCTAGAGCAATGGGACGGAGTGACAATGAGCAGTTCTTC.

The chain couples TRBV5-1 to TRBJ2-5, with 10 bases fitting TRBD2. Trimming removed 2 bases from V and 5 bases from J; junction bases left unmatched: 12. This CDR3 region has 17 residues. Germline assignment: CDR1 SGHRS and CDR2 YFSETQ. The CDR3: CASSLEPAGGLSETQYF. As DNA, the CDR3 is TGCGCCAGCAGCTTAGAACCAGCGGGGGGGTTGTCGGAGACCCAGTACTTC. Combining the CDR3 with reference TRBV5-1 and TRBJ2-5 gives the whole variable domain KAGVTQTPRYLIKTRGQQVTLSCSPISGHRSVSWYQQTPGQGLQFLFEYFSETQRNKGNFPGRFSGRQFSNSRSEMNVSTLELGDSALYLCASSLEPAGGLSETQYFGPGTRLLVL.

This clonotype appeared a few times. V and J are TRBV9 and TRBJ2-1; TRBD1 aligns across 7 bases. V shed 3 bases and J 9 bases; nucleotides not matched to a gene: 15. The CDR3 has 16 amino acids. The germline CDR1 and CDR2 sequences are SGDLS and YYNGEE. The CDR3 loop is CASSGGTDRSHSEQFF. CDR3 DNA sequence: TGTGCCAGCAGCGGCGGAACGGACAGGTCACATAGTGAGCAGTTCTTC.

This clonotype was observed a handful of times. The chain combines TRBV20-1 with TRBJ2-7; 9 positions agree with TRBD2. Trimming took 0 bases from V and 6 from J; bases not matched to a gene: 6. This CDR3 spans 14 amino acids. Germline V gene sequence: CDR1 DFQATT, CDR2 SNEGSKA (reference sequence). The CDR3 coding sequence is TGCAGTGCTAGAGAGGGGCGGGGGGGGTTCGAGCAGTACTTC. Protein: CSAREGRGGFEQYF.

This clonotype came up many times. J is TRBJ2-7 and V is TRBV20-1, with 9 bases lining up with TRBD2. Trimming at V came to 5 bases and at J to 6 bases, leaving 8 bases not matched to a gene. CDR3 length equals 13 residues. CDR1 and CDR2 from the germline V gene are DFQATT and SNEGSKA (reference sequence). Here the CDR3 DNA reads TGCAGTGCTTCGACTAGCGGACTGATCGAGCAGTACTTC. Translating gives CSASTSGLIEQYF.

This clonotype was detected many times. The chain carries TRBV6-1 and TRBJ2-1, with D unresolved. The germline V and J ends were trimmed by 11 bases and 0 bases, with 20 bases remaining between them. Germline CDR1 and CDR2: MNHNS and SASEGT. The CDR3 spans 16 residues. The CDR3 sequence is CAAADSSLSSYNEQFF. In DNA, the CDR3 is TGTGCCGCAGCCGACTCGTCTCTAAGCTCCTACAATGAGCAGTTCTTC.